This T cell receptor beta chain was found in a study of T cell responses to AZD1222 COVID-19 vaccine. The study, taken as a whole, reports: Clonal diversity was possibly underestimated, and white British individuals and females predominated among donors. With dominance at 160-218 and 743-854, vaccine-associated CD4 TCRs spanned spike.

Turning to this clone: No antigen is known for it.

Assay: immunoSEQ multiplex PCR; the TCRdb copy retains only in-frame clones and omits some. The data show 130,000 or so clones, around 90% seen once. The J segment lost 2 bases and the V segment lost 2 bases, leaving 10 bases of the junction unmatched. CDR3 length equals 17 residues. Germline loops: CDR1 SGHAT, CDR2 FQNNGV. The V gene is TRBV11-2, the J gene TRBJ2-7; 9 nucleotides match TRBD1. This clonotype originated in an adult who received the MenACWY meningococcal vaccine as a control. This specimen consisted of peripheral blood, obtained 28 days after the second dose of the MenACWY control vaccine. The DNA of the CDR3 is TGTGCCAGCAGCTTAAGCGAAACAGGGGGCGACCCCTACGAGCAGTACTTC. This encodes CASSLSETGGDPYEQYF.